The T cell receptor (beta chain) described here comes from a study of T cell responses to AZD1222 COVID-19 vaccine. Overall study findings and caveats: Donors, mostly white British, included more females; clonal diversity was possibly underestimated.

The CDR3 runs to 14 residues. V lost 6 bases to trimming and J lost 5 bases; unmatched junction nucleotides: 6. CDR1 is SNHLY and CDR2 is FYNNEI in the germline V gene. Assay: immunoSEQ multiplex PCR; the TCRdb copy retains only in-frame clones and omits some. The sample consists of 44,000 or so clones, about four fifths of them appearing once. In the case of this clone: Its specificity is not known.

J is TRBJ2-5 and V is TRBV2; 10 bases are a match to TRBD1. This TCR derives from an adult who received the MenACWY meningococcal vaccine as a control. Sequenced material: peripheral blood, taken 28 days after the second dose of the MenACWY control vaccine. The CDR3 DNA is TGTGCCAGCAGCGGGACAGGGGCCGGTGAGACCCAGTACTTC. Residues: CASSGTGAGETQYF.